The 19 T cell receptor beta chains below all came from one sample that was sequenced in a study of OX40 agonist ivuxolimab in advanced cancers. Using immunoSEQ multiplex PCR, the repertoire was profiled, and TCRdb retains in-frame clones only, with some absent. The sample lists 50,000 to 75,000 clones, 90% occurring once. The specimen was CD4+ or CD8+ T cells sorted from blood, collected in a trial of the OX40 agonist ivuxolimab. Receptor source: an adult with an advanced solid tumor such as melanoma, head and neck, liver or kidney cancer.

The gene calls are TRBV7-2 and TRBJ1-1, with a tentative D call TRBD1 (6 bases). This CDR3 spans 15 amino acids. Germline lookup yields CDR1 SGHTA and CDR2 FQGNSA. V was trimmed by 5 bases and J by 0 bases, leaving 13 bases between them. The DNA of the CDR3 is TGTGCCAGCAGCCGAGGGGGGGCTGTGAACACTGAAGCTTTCTTT. Translated: CASSRGGAVNTEAFF.

This clone was detected once. J is TRBJ1-4 and V is TRBV19, with TRBD1 as a possible D gene (5 bases). This CDR3 spans 15 amino acids. Germline V CDR1 and CDR2: LNHDA, SQIVND (reference sequence). The V gene lost 3 bases and the J gene lost 9 bases, with 17 bases spanning the gap. The CDR3 sequence is CASSILGEGTKKLFF. The CDR3 region has the DNA TGTGCCAGTAGTATTTTGGGGGAGGGGACTAAAAAACTGTTTTTT.

V and J are TRBV6-1 and TRBJ1-4; unclear D gene. CDR3 length equals 15 residues. Trimming pared 4 bases from V and 7 bases from J, leaving 16 bases between. Germline assignment: CDR1 MNHNS and CDR2 SASEGT. CDR3 nucleotide sequence: TGTGCCAGCAGTGGGGGTAGTTTTTGGGGTGAAAAACTGTTTTTT. This encodes CASSGGSFWGEKLFF.

The genes are TRBV27 and TRBJ2-5; 7 bases agree with TRBD1. The germline gives CDR1 MNHEY, CDR2 SMNVEV (reference sequence). This CDR3 spans 15 amino acids. V was pared by 5 bases and J by 0 bases, with 6 bases of the junction left unmatched. The CDR3, as DNA: TGTGCCAGCAGTCCGGGACAGACTTACCAAGAGACCCAGTACTTC. This codes for CASSPGQTYQETQYF.

The genes are TRBV5-1 and TRBJ1-2; 12 nucleotides align to TRBD1. Germline CDR1 and CDR2: SGHRS and YFSETQ. This CDR3 has 18 residues. J lost 8 bases, V lost 4 bases, and 18 bases had no gene match. The DNA for the CDR3 is TGCGCCAGCAGCCTAGAGGGGCCTAAGGGACAGGGGGCGAGGGGCTACACCTTC. Encoded protein: CASSLEGPKGQGARGYTF.

This chain joins TRBV29-1 and TRBJ1-1; D possibly corresponds to TRBD1 (5 bases). The length of the CDR3 is 15 residues. The V and J ends lost 7 bases and 3 bases respectively, with 21 bases between them. Germline values: CDR1 SQVTM, CDR2 ANQGSEA. CDR3 amino acids: CSARRGPNADTEAFF. For the CDR3, the DNA is TGCAGCGCTCGACGGGGACCAAACGCGGACACTGAAGCTTTCTTT. Based on the CDR3 plus reference TRBV29-1 and TRBJ1-1, the full variable domain is SAVISQKPSRDICQRGTSLTIQCQVDSQVTMMFWYRQQPGQSLTLIATANQGSEATYESGFVIDKFPISRPNLTFSTLTVSNMSPEDSSIYLCSARRGPNADTEAFFGQGTRLTVV.

The chain links TRBV28 to TRBJ2-4, with a weak D call TRBD1 (6 bases). The CDR3 has 15 residues. Germline-derived CDR1 and CDR2 are MDHEN and SYDVKM. V gave up 4 bases and J gave up 0 bases, with 10 bases separating them. In DNA form, the CDR3 reads TGTGCCAGCAGTTCAGGGGCCTTAGCCAAAAACATTCAGTACTTC. Translating it yields CASSSGALAKNIQYF.

The chain links TRBV28 to TRBJ1-1; D is possibly TRBD1 (5 bases). The germline V gene has CDR1 MDHEN and CDR2 SYDVKM. V gave up 3 bases and J gave up 7 bases, with 9 bases separating them. The CDR3 sequence is 12 residues long. The CDR3 protein is CASSLGQNEAFF. The CDR3 DNA follows: TGTGCCAGCAGTTTGGGGCAGAATGAAGCTTTCTTT.

The chain has TRBV27 and TRBJ1-4; D remains unclear. CDR3 size: 13 residues. V lost 2 bases and J lost 12, with 13 bases in between. CDR1 and CDR2 (germline): MNHEY, SMNVEV (reference sequence). The DNA of the CDR3 is TGTGCCAGCAGTTTAACCAGGACCGGAGAACTGTTTTTT. This encodes CASSLTRTGELFF. Complete variable domain (other parts from reference TRBV27 and TRBJ1-4): EAQVTQNPRYLITVTGKKLTVTCSQNMNHEYMSWYRQDPGLGLRQIYYSMNVEVTDKGDVPEGYKVSRKEKRNFPLILESPSPNQTSLYFCASSLTRTGELFFGSGTQLSVL.

The chain employs TRBV5-1 and TRBJ2-7, with TRBD1 as a possible D gene (6 bases). The CDR3 has 15 amino acids. The V end was cut by 0 bases, the J end by 3 bases, with 13 bases between. Per germline, CDR1 SGHRS and CDR2 YFSETQ. The CDR3 reads CASSLEAGAIYEQYF. The DNA of the CDR3 is TGCGCCAGCAGCTTGGAGGCAGGGGCCATCTACGAGCAGTACTTC.

This sequence joins TRBV9 and TRBJ1-2; maybe TRBD1 (5 bases). CDR3 length: 14 amino acids. CDR1 is SGDLS, CDR2 YYNGEE, per germline. Trimming cost V 1 base and J 2 bases, with 9 bases left between them. The CDR3 loop reads CASSVTDSNYGYTF. CDR3 coding DNA: TGTGCCAGCAGCGTAACCGACAGCAACTATGGCTACACCTTC.

This rearrangement joins TRBV19 to TRBJ2-4; D might be TRBD1 (6 bases). The CDR3 runs 15 residues. The germline gives CDR1 LNHDA, CDR2 SQIVND (reference sequence). V was shortened by 5 bases and J by 1 base, with 12 bases between the two germline ends. The CDR3 nucleotides are TGTGCCAGTAGTGAAAACACAGGGGCCAAAAACATTCAGTACTTC. Amino acids: CASSENTGAKNIQYF.

The chain couples TRBV6-5 to TRBJ1-1; a possible D gene is TRBD1 (5 bases). V was clipped by 4 bases and J by 5 bases, with 5 bases between them. Germline-derived CDR1 and CDR2 are MNHEY and SVGAGI. The CDR3 contains 11 residues. CDR3: CASSWGTEAFF. The CDR3 DNA sequence: TGTGCCAGCAGTTGGGGGACTGAAGCTTTCTTT.

This chain connects TRBV5-5 to TRBJ2-3; no definite D call. CDR3 size: 16 residues. V lost 0 bases and J 1 base, leaving 12 bases between the germline ends. Germline V gene lookup returns CDR1 SGHKS and CDR2 YYEKEE (reference sequence). As DNA, the CDR3 is TGTGCCAGCAGCTTGGTCCCCCCCGGTGGCACAGATACGCAGTATTTT. Translation: CASSLVPPGGTDTQYF.

CDR3 coding DNA: TGTGCCAGCAGCCCGGCGGTCGGCTATGGCTACACCTTC. Amino acid sequence: CASSPAVGYGYTF. The chain has TRBV5-6 and TRBJ1-2; no clear D gene. This CDR3 region has 13 residues. Germline loops: CDR1 SGHDT, CDR2 YYEEEE. The V and J ends lost 4 bases and 4 bases respectively, with 11 bases between them.

This clone appeared a single time. The V call is TRBV2, the J call TRBJ1-1; no definite D call. V dropped 6 bases and J dropped 7 bases, with 9 bases sitting between them. The germline gives CDR1 SNHLY, CDR2 FYNNEI. The CDR3 loop spans 11 amino acids. The CDR3 coding sequence is TGTGCCAGCAGCCCCATGGGTGAAGCTTTCTTT. It specifies CASSPMGEAFF.

The table lists this clone with a count of one. V gene TRBV28 combines with J gene TRBJ1-1; no definite D call. Germline V gene lookup returns CDR1 MDHEN and CDR2 SYDVKM. Trimming took 2 bases from V and 1 from J, leaving 8 bases between them. This CDR3 region has 14 residues. The CDR3 region is CASSLPLWNTEAFF. The CDR3 DNA follows: TGTGCCAGCAGTTTACCCCTCTGGAACACTGAAGCTTTCTTT.

The V and J genes are TRBV28 and TRBJ2-2; D unresolved. The V and J ends lost 0 bases and 4 bases respectively, with 3 bases between them. The germline gives CDR1 MDHEN, CDR2 SYDVKM. This CDR3 is built from 13 residues. CDR3 sequence: CASSLWGTGELFF. The CDR3 DNA is TGTGCCAGCAGTTTATGGGGCACCGGGGAGCTGTTTTTT.

V usage is TRBV6-1 and J usage is TRBJ1-5, with no clear D. Germline CDR1 is MNHNS and CDR2 is SASEGT. Trimming shortened V by 1 base and J by 6 bases, and 10 bases separated the two germline ends. This CDR3 is 14 amino acids long. CDR3 region: CASSEDWASQPQHF. For the CDR3, the DNA is TGTGCCAGCAGTGAAGATTGGGCGAGTCAGCCCCAGCATTTT.